The 17 T cell receptor beta chains below all came from one sample that was sequenced in a study of response to subunit inactivated influenza vaccine. TCRdb ran MiXCR on the RT-PCR reads and lists one entry per CDR3 protein. The sample consists of under 750,000 distinct CDR3 sequences, approximately 10% of them appearing once. Material: PBMCs from blood, obtained on the day of vaccination. The receptors here all came from a man between 45 and 60 years old who received an inactivated influenza vaccine.

This chain uses TRBV19 with TRBJ2-3, with TRBD2 matching over 14 bases. CDR1 LNHDA and CDR2 SQIVND come from the germline V gene (reference sequence). The CDR3 sequence is 18 residues long. V shed 3 bases and J 1 base; nucleotides not matched to a gene: 6. CDR3 in amino acids: CASSISGTSGSGTDTQYF. The CDR3 DNA is TGTGCCAGTAGTATTTCCGGGACTAGCGGGAGTGGCACAGATACGCAGTATTTT.

There are a few counts of this clonotype. The chain couples TRBV11-3 to TRBJ2-1; D gene ambiguous. The V end was cut by 2 bases, the J end by 10 bases, with 9 bases between. CDR1 is SGHNT, CDR2 YENEEA, per germline. The CDR3 is 12 amino acids. The chain's CDR3 is CASSLQGSEQFF. The CDR3 DNA is TGTGCCAGCAGCTTACAAGGCTCCGAGCAGTTCTTC.

With regard to this clonotype: With a much larger clone just one base away, this may be a read error. The chain couples TRBV10-3 to TRBJ2-2; D unclear. CDR3 length: 15 residues. Germline V gives CDR1 ENHRY, CDR2 SYGVKD. CDR3 nucleotides: TGTGCCATCAGTGATCGGCAGACCAACACCGAGGAGCTGTTTTTT. Translation: CAISDRQTNTEELFF.

This clonotype was detected only a few times. The chain combines TRBV20-1 with TRBJ1-4, with D perhaps TRBD1 (5 bases). Germline-derived CDR1 and CDR2 are DFQATT and SNEGSKA (reference sequence). CDR3 length equals 14 residues. V lost 5 bases, J lost 3 bases, and 13 bases lay in between. The CDR3 loop reads CSAVEDRSNEKLFF. The CDR3 coding sequence is TGCAGTGCTGTAGAAGACAGATCTAATGAAAAACTGTTTTTT.

The rearrangement joins TRBV5-1 to TRBJ2-4; D call uncertain. Trimming shortened V by 0 bases and J by 2 bases, and 9 bases separated the two germline ends. From germline, CDR1 is SGHRS and CDR2 YFSETQ. The CDR3 is 15 amino acids. The DNA of the CDR3 is TGCGCCAGCAGCTTGGATTCCAGTCCCAAAAACATTCAGTACTTC. Amino acids: CASSLDSSPKNIQYF. The whole variable domain, filled in from reference TRBV5-1 and TRBJ2-4, reads KAGVTQTPRYLIKTRGQQVTLSCSPISGHRSVSWYQQTPGQGLQFLFEYFSETQRNKGNFPGRFSGRQFSNSRSEMNVSTLELGDSALYLCASSLDSSPKNIQYFGAGTRLSVL.

The chain joins TRBV11-2 to TRBJ1-3; unclear D gene. With 1 base removed from V and 12 bases from J, the gap between germline ends came to 10 bases. The CDR3 has 12 amino acids. The V gene's germline CDR1 is SGHAT and CDR2 FQNNGV. The CDR3 DNA sequence: TGTGCCAGCAGCTTAGTAACAGCCTGCATATATTTT. Its protein product is CASSLVTACIYF. The full variable domain, rest sourced from reference TRBV11-2 and TRBJ1-3, is EAGVAQSPRYKIIEKRQSVAFWCNPISGHATLYWYQQILGQGPKLLIQFQNNGVVDDSQLPKDRFSAERLKGVDSTLKIQPAKLEDSAVYLCASSLVTACIYFGEGSWLTVV.

This rearrangement joins TRBV7-9 to TRBJ1-4; D gene uncertain. This CDR3 has 14 amino acids. CDR1 SEHNR and CDR2 FQNEAQ come from the germline V gene (reference sequence). Trimming took 5 bases from V and 12 from J, leaving 19 bases between them. Here the CDR3 reads CASSREESPGELFF. The CDR3 DNA reads as TGTGCCAGCAGCCGGGAGGAATCACCTGGGGAACTGTTTTTT.

This clonotype was seen at least ten times. The rearrangement links TRBV28 to TRBJ2-2, with 12 bases identical to TRBD1. In germline, CDR1 is MDHEN, CDR2 SYDVKM. V gave up 6 bases and J gave up 6 bases; unmatched junction bases: 2. This CDR3 has 14 residues. CDR3: CASRGQGASGELFF. The CDR3 DNA reads TGTGCCAGCAGGGGACAGGGGGCTTCCGGGGAGCTGTTTTTT.

V is TRBV7-6 and J is TRBJ2-5; 7 positions match TRBD1. CDR3 length: 13 amino acids. V lost 6 bases, J lost 3 bases, and 4 bases stayed unmatched. CDR1 and CDR2 from the germline V gene are SGHVS and FNYEAQ. CDR3: CASRKTGKETQYF. DNA of the CDR3: TGTGCCAGCAGGAAGACAGGGAAAGAGACCCAGTACTTC.

As regards this clonotype: At one of its ends the junction is not consistent with the germline gene, which may arise from a read error. The rearrangement uses TRBV24-1 and TRBJ2-3; D is ambiguous. The CDR3 has 12 residues. Germline CDR1 reads KGHDR; CDR2 reads SFDVKD. The CDR3 sequence: CATNDEGDTQYF. CDR3 in DNA: TGTGCCACCAATGATGAAGGAGATACGCAGTATTTT.

The J gene is TRBJ2-2, the V gene TRBV15; D possibly uses TRBD1 or TRBD2 (5 bases each). From germline, CDR1 is LNHNV and CDR2 YYDKDF (reference sequence). The length of the CDR3 is 15 residues. V was pared by 0 bases and J by 4 bases, with 9 bases between. The CDR3 DNA follows: TGTGCCACCAGCAGAGATAGAGGGGTCACCGGGGAGCTGTTTTTT. It codes for CATSRDRGVTGELFF.

This clonotype was found a few times. The rearrangement joins TRBV12-3 or TRBV12-4 to TRBJ2-5; TRBD1 matches 7 bases. J gave up 1 base and V 4 bases, and 3 bases lay outside the gene matches. This CDR3 comprises 14 residues. Here the CDR3 reads CASSSRGRQETQYF. The CDR3 nucleotides read TGTGCCAGCAGTTCTAGGGGGCGCCAAGAGACCCAGTACTTC.

The rearrangement links TRBV29-1 to TRBJ2-5; D is possibly TRBD2 (5 bases). V shed 4 bases and J shed 2 bases, with 11 bases lying between them. The CDR3 has 13 residues. Germline V gene data show CDR1 as SQVTM and CDR2 as ANQGSEA. The CDR3, as DNA: TGCAGCGTTGTAGGCCCGGGGCAAGAGACCCAGTACTTC. Translated: CSVVGPGQETQYF.

V gene TRBV6-2 or TRBV6-3 combines with J gene TRBJ2-1; 12 nucleotides agree with TRBD2. The CDR3 runs to 19 residues. CDR1 and CDR2 from the germline V gene are MNHEY and SVGEGT. Losses at the gene ends were 0 bases for V and 0 bases for J; bases not matched to a gene: 6. The CDR3 region is CASSYSGLAGFSSYNEQFF. In DNA, the CDR3 is TGTGCCAGCAGTTACTCGGGACTAGCGGGTTTTAGCTCCTACAATGAGCAGTTCTTC.

This clonotype was observed a few times. The chain combines TRBV7-9 with TRBJ2-7; D perhaps matches TRBD1 (5 bases). Trimming removed 1 base from V and 0 bases from J, with 7 bases in between. The CDR3 sequence is 14 residues long. Germline V gene data show CDR1 as SEHNR and CDR2 as FQNEAQ (reference sequence). The CDR3 protein is CASSLGQNSYEQYF. DNA for the CDR3: TGTGCCAGCAGCTTAGGACAGAACTCCTACGAGCAGTACTTC.

This clonotype has a count of ten or more. V usage is TRBV6-5 and J usage is TRBJ1-2; TRBD1 matches 10 bases. The J segment lost 4 bases and the V segment lost 4 bases, leaving 6 bases of the junction unmatched. Germline V lookup: CDR1 MNHEY, CDR2 SVGAGI. This CDR3 spans 15 amino acids. CDR3 nucleotide sequence: TGTGCCAGCAGTTCTCCCGGGACAGGGGTCTATGGCTACACCTTC. As protein: CASSSPGTGVYGYTF.

This clonotype was seen a handful of times. V usage is TRBV12-3 or TRBV12-4 and J usage is TRBJ2-4; tentative D call: TRBD2 (7 bases). The CDR3 consists of 15 residues. V gave up 3 bases and J gave up 6 bases, with 15 bases separating them. DNA of the CDR3: TGTGCCAGCAGTTTTACCGGGGGCGGGGGAAACATTCAGTACTTC. This gives the protein CASSFTGGGGNIQYF.